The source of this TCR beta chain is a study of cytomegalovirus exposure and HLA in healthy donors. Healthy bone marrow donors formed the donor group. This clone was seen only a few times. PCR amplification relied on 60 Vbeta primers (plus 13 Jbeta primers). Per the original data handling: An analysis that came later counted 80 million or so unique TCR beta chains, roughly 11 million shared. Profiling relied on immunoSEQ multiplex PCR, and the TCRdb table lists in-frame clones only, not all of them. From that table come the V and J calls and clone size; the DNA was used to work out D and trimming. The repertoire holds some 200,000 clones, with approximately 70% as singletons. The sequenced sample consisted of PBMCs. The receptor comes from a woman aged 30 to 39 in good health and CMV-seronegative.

The CDR3 sequence: CASSSRQGSNYGYTF. CDR3 in DNA: TGTGCCAGCAGTTCACGACAGGGATCTAACTATGGCTACACCTTC. This chain joins TRBV6-5 and TRBJ1-2; 7 bases line up with TRBD1. The CDR3 is 15 amino acids. The J segment lost 0 bases and the V segment lost 4 bases, leaving 5 bases of the junction unmatched. From germline, CDR1 is MNHEY and CDR2 SVGAGI.